This TCR beta chain emerged from a study of blood T cell repertoires in COVID-19. Looking at the study overall: COVID-19 samples, acute and convalescent, were from the United States, Italy and Spain. Sources were T cells, B-cell-depleted T cells, or PBMCs; the material itself was cDNA or gDNA.

Source study methods: Amplification of reference gene primers provided the estimated nucleated cell counts. The protocol was immunoSEQ multiplex PCR, while the TCRdb copy is restricted to in-frame clones and leaves out a portion. That table is the source of V, J and clone size, and D and trimming were worked out from the DNA. There are fewer than 200,000 clones in the sample; approximately 86% occur only once, and 1% to 1.5% lies in the top ten. V shed 3 bases and J 1 base; nucleotides not matched to a gene: 4. This CDR3 is built from 15 residues. CDR1 and CDR2 from the germline V gene are KGHSH and LQKENI.

The sequenced material came from peripheral blood. The rearrangement joins TRBV18 to TRBJ1-1; 8 positions agree with TRBD1. The origin of this receptor is a man between 60 and 70 years old who had recovered from COVID-19. This chain's CDR3 is CASSPQGARNTEAFF. CDR3 DNA sequence: TGTGCCAGCTCACCCCAGGGGGCCAGGAACACTGAAGCTTTCTTT.